The T cell receptor beta chain described here comes from a study of blood T cell repertoires in COVID-19 (dated by TCRdb to about 2020). A note on the overall study: The collaborator samples originated in the United States, Italy and Spain and spanned the acute and convalescent phases of COVID-19. The material from the prospective study consisted of cDNA or gDNA derived from T cells, B-cell-depleted T cells, or PBMCs. The dataset comprised deeply sampled blood TCRbeta repertoires from subjects exposed to, actively infected with, or recovered from COVID-19. The repertoires were released in a freely available public database intended as a resource for research on the immune response to SARS-CoV-2. The samples were drawn from two sources: the first 160 participants of the ongoing ImmuneRACE study, and some 1,300 subjects contributed by 6 global collaborators. Nearly every sample came with metadata listing a de-identified subject ID, COVID-19 status, age in years and sex. Where HLA class I and class II types were available, the types were taken from metadata supplied by the sample provider, not from assay-based typing. The research as a whole found: The amount of clinical and demographic metadata varied by source and participant and was provided uncurated.

Whole blood was collected in K2EDTA tubes by collaborating institutions according to the institutions' own protocols. For TCRbeta analysis, collaborators shipped samples as frozen whole blood, isolated PBMCs, or DNA extracted from either of those sample types. TCRbeta CDR3 regions were amplified from genomic DNA using the immunoSEQ Assay, a bias-controlled multiplex PCR. Per the source publication's procedure: Nucleated cell counts per sample were estimated from amplification of reference gene primers within the assay. Sequence reads were collapsed and filtered to measure the absolute abundance of every unique TCRbeta CDR3 rearrangement. For each sample, productive Simpson clonality was calculated as the square root of Simpson's diversity index over productive rearrangements. TCRdb limited this immuneACCESS table to in-frame rearrangements with V and J called. A share of clones is missing; checked studies link under half to unresolved V genes, and the rest is unexplained. V and J calls and clone size are those listed in that table; D and trimming were worked out from the DNA. Present in this sample are about 52,000 clones, about 91% of which were seen just once. The ten largest make up around 6.5% of the sample.

Of note for this clone: Its antigen is still unknown. There are no base qualities to consult, and no much larger clone falls within one base.

Sequences LGHDT (CDR1) and YNNKEL (CDR2) are obtained from the germline V gene (reference sequence). V ends up 3 bases short and J 7 bases short, with an unmatched junction base count of 1. The CDR3 runs 15 amino acids, cysteine and phenylalanine included. Only the CDR3 DNA stays, 45 bases, in frame from base 1. The chain joins TRBV3-1 (or the pseudogene TRBV3-2) to TRBJ2-1, with TRBD2 identical over 15 junction bases. The TCR originated in a man in his fifties with active COVID-19. Specimen: peripheral blood. The DNA sequence follows: TGTGCCAGCAGCCACGGACTAGCGGGAGGGAATGAGCAGTTCTTC. Its protein reads: CASSHGLAGGNEQFF.